Presented here are 12 T cell receptor beta chains from one specimen sequenced in a study of shared clonotypes between healthy human individuals. Libraries were prepared by immunoSEQ multiplex PCR; TCRdb keeps only in-frame clonotypes and omits some of them. The sample has some 580,000 clones, more than 95% seen once. The specimen was naive CD4+ T cells sorted from blood. Regarding subset: CD45RA+ positively selected. These receptors all come from a woman aged 25 to 39 in good health.

This chain joins TRBV28 and TRBJ2-1, with D hard to call. Trimming pared 4 bases from V and 15 bases from J, leaving 22 bases between. Per the germline V gene, CDR1 is MDHEN and CDR2 is SYDVKM. This CDR3 has 14 residues. CDR3: CASSSQTIPPFLFF. The CDR3 DNA sequence: TGTGCCAGCAGTTCCCAGACAATCCCCCCATTTCTGTTCTTC.

The sample holds a few counts of this clone. The genes are TRBV7-2 and TRBJ1-5; a possible D gene is TRBD1 (6 bases). Trimming cost V 5 bases and J 5 bases, with 13 bases left between them. The germline V gene encodes CDR1 SGHTA and CDR2 FQGNSA. This CDR3 spans 14 amino acids. Here the CDR3 DNA reads TGTGCCAGCAGCCCACAGGGTGGTCATCAGCCCCAGCATTTT. Encoded protein: CASSPQGGHQPQHF.

V usage is TRBV7-9 and J usage is TRBJ1-1; D gene unclear. The CDR3 contains 16 residues. The germline CDR1 and CDR2 sequences are SEHNR and FQNEAQ (reference sequence). The germline V and J ends were trimmed by 4 bases and 0 bases, with 15 bases remaining between them. CDR3 bases: TGTGCCAGCAGCTCCCCGCCGAATACATTGAACACTGAAGCTTTCTTT. This translates into CASSSPPNTLNTEAFF.

CDR3 nucleotides: TGCGCCAGCAGTGGGCAGTCTGGGGGCAAAGAAGAGCAGTTCTTC. This encodes CASSGQSGGKEEQFF. The J gene is TRBJ2-1, the V gene TRBV10-2, with D maybe TRBD1 (6 bases). Looked up from germline, CDR1 is WSHSY and CDR2 is SAAADI. The length of the CDR3 is 15 residues. V dropped 4 bases and J dropped 10 bases, with 20 bases sitting between them.

The gene calls are TRBV30 and TRBJ1-6; 9 bases fit TRBD1. Trimming cost V 2 bases and J 9 bases; bases outside gene matches: 8. This CDR3 is 15 amino acids long. CDR1 is GTSNPN and CDR2 is SVGIG in the germline V gene (reference sequence). The CDR3 coding sequence is TGTGCCTGGAGTTACGCCGGGACAGGGATTTCACCCCTCCACTTT. Encoded protein: CAWSYAGTGISPLHF.

The chain uses TRBV4-1 and TRBJ2-1, with 9 bases fitting TRBD2. From germline, CDR1 is MGHRA and CDR2 YSYEKL. This CDR3 spans 17 amino acids. J gave up 3 bases and V 0 bases, and 6 bases lay outside the gene matches. DNA of the CDR3: TGCGCCAGCAGCCAAGATGGCGGGAGGGAGGGCTACAATGAGCAGTTCTTC. Encoded protein: CASSQDGGREGYNEQFF.

The chain employs TRBV7-9 and TRBJ2-7, with D perhaps assigned TRBD1 or TRBD2 (5 bases each). CDR1 SEHNR and CDR2 FQNEAQ come from the germline V gene (reference sequence). This CDR3 spans 15 amino acids. Trimming shortened V by 5 bases and J by 3 bases, and 17 bases separated the two germline ends. CDR3 in DNA: TGTGCCAGCAGCCGGGACCATGGACCTATCTACGAGCAGTACTTC. Translated: CASSRDHGPIYEQYF.

The rearrangement uses TRBV28 and TRBJ2-5; D remains ambiguous. Deletions cut 2 bases from V and 3 bases from J, with 7 bases between. The CDR3 has 13 amino acids. The germline V gene has CDR1 MDHEN and CDR2 SYDVKM. Here the CDR3 DNA reads TGTGCCAGCAGTTTAAGCTTTAAAGAGACCCAGTACTTC. Its translation: CASSLSFKETQYF.

This chain connects TRBV29-1 to TRBJ2-7; TRBD1 or TRBD2 may be the D gene (5 bases each). Per germline, CDR1 SQVTM and CDR2 ANQGSEA. This CDR3 is built from 14 residues. The ends were cut back, 7 bases at V and 3 bases at J, with 19 bases in the middle. CDR3 in DNA: TGCAGCGCCTCGGCCGGGACGTTCATCTACGAGCAGTACTTC. Encoded protein: CSASAGTFIYEQYF.

CDR3 loop: CASSSKLAGRGNEQFF. CDR3 DNA: TGCGCCAGCAGCTCCAAACTAGCGGGAAGGGGCAATGAGCAGTTCTTC. The V call is TRBV5-1, the J call TRBJ2-1, with 10 bases aligning to TRBD2. The germline V gene has CDR1 SGHRS and CDR2 YFSETQ. This CDR3 has 16 residues. The V segment lost 3 bases and the J segment 6 bases; nucleotides outside the gene matches: 9.

V gene TRBV5-1 combines with J gene TRBJ2-7; D gene ambiguous. The CDR3 runs to 16 residues. The V gene's germline CDR1 is SGHRS and CDR2 YFSETQ. Trimming removed 0 bases at V and 0 bases at J, with 13 bases between. CDR3 coding DNA: TGCGCCAGCAGCTTGGTGGGCAGCCCCCGCTCCTACGAGCAGTACTTC. It is translated as CASSLVGSPRSYEQYF.

The CDR3 loop is CASSYPGGEETQYF. The DNA of the CDR3 is TGTGCCAGCAGCTATCCAGGGGGCGAAGAGACCCAGTACTTC. V is TRBV9 and J is TRBJ2-5; 8 positions match TRBD1. CDR3 length: 14 amino acids. V dropped 4 bases and J dropped 3; count of bases not matched to a gene: 5. Germline CDR1 and CDR2: SGDLS and YYNGEE.